The 24 T cell receptor beta chains reported below all come from one sample, sequenced in a study of OX40 agonist ivuxolimab in advanced cancers. Clones were sequenced by immunoSEQ multiplex PCR, and TCRdb holds only the in-frame ones, with some missing. This sample yields roughly 70,000 clones, of which 70% to 90% are seen a single time; approximately 2.5% belongs to the top ten. The sequencing here drew on CD4+ or CD8+ T cells sorted from blood, taken in a trial of the OX40 agonist ivuxolimab. These receptor sequences come from an adult with an advanced solid tumor such as melanoma, head and neck, liver or kidney cancer.

The V gene is TRBV6-6, the J gene TRBJ1-2; D unclear. Germline V gives CDR1 MNHNY, CDR2 SVGAGI (reference sequence). V lost 6 bases, J lost 2 bases, and 13 bases lay in between. CDR3 size: 14 residues. CDR3 in amino acids: CASSRGRGNYGYTF. The CDR3 DNA reads TGTGCCAGCAGCCGAGGAAGAGGCAACTATGGCTACACCTTC.

The chain is built from TRBV2 and TRBJ2-7, with 8 bases lining up with TRBD1. After removal of 4 bases from V and 6 bases from J, the junction contained 5 bases not matched to a gene. Germline V lookup: CDR1 SNHLY, CDR2 FYNNEI. The CDR3 length is 13 residues. The CDR3 loop is CASSVQGAREQYF. For the CDR3, the DNA is TGTGCCAGCAGTGTGCAGGGGGCGCGCGAGCAGTACTTC.

The chain recombines TRBV7-8 with TRBJ2-1, with D unclear. Germline V gives CDR1 SGHVS, CDR2 FQNEAQ. The CDR3 loop spans 12 amino acids. Trimming removed 5 bases at V and 5 bases at J, with 7 bases between. The CDR3 loop is CASSRKHNEQFF. DNA for the CDR3: TGTGCCAGCAGCCGCAAACACAATGAGCAGTTCTTC.

The chain recombines TRBV6-6 with TRBJ1-6; 7 bases map to TRBD1. This CDR3 spans 14 amino acids. Germline CDR1 MNHNY, CDR2 SVGAGI (reference sequence). V lost 6 bases to trimming and J lost 7 bases; unmatched junction nucleotides: 6. The DNA for the CDR3 is TGTGCCAGCAGCCCACAGGGGAAGAATTCACCCCTCCACTTT. Translation gives CASSPQGKNSPLHF.

Concerning this clone itself: The sample carries other DNA sequences with the same CDR3. V usage is TRBV11-2 and J usage is TRBJ1-5; D is ambiguous. Germline lookup yields CDR1 SGHAT and CDR2 FQNNGV. This CDR3 has 15 amino acids. Trimming stripped 1 base from V and 3 bases from J, with 10 bases between. CDR3 DNA: TGTGCCAGCAGCTTAGGAGGCCTATCCAATCAGCCCCAGCATTTT. Its protein product is CASSLGGLSNQPQHF.

A remark on this clone: In the same sample, other DNA sequences code for this CDR3. The genes are TRBV7-9 and TRBJ1-1; the D gene is possibly TRBD1 (6 bases). Germline-derived CDR1 and CDR2 are SEHNR and FQNEAQ (reference sequence). The CDR3 sequence is 13 residues long. The V and J ends lost 5 bases and 1 base respectively, with 8 bases between them. CDR3 sequence (DNA): TGTGCCAGCAGCAGGGGACAGAACACTGAAGCTTTCTTT. Translation: CASSRGQNTEAFF.

The rearrangement uses TRBV5-4 and TRBJ2-7; D is perhaps TRBD1 (5 bases). The germline CDR1 and CDR2 sequences are SGHNT and YYREEE (reference sequence). The length of the CDR3 is 15 residues. Trimming removed 0 bases from V and 3 bases from J, with 13 bases in between. Here the CDR3 reads CASSLGSRANYEQYF. CDR3 bases: TGTGCCAGCAGCTTGGGTAGCAGGGCTAACTACGAGCAGTACTTC.

The V and J genes are TRBV27 and TRBJ2-3; D gene uncertain. Germline V gene lookup returns CDR1 MNHEY and CDR2 SMNVEV (reference sequence). Trimming cost V 2 bases and J 5 bases, with 8 bases left between them. This CDR3 comprises 13 residues. DNA for the CDR3: TGTGCCAGCAGTTTACTAGAGGTAGATACGCAGTATTTT. Residues: CASSLLEVDTQYF.

The rearrangement links TRBV2 to TRBJ1-5; 10 bases match TRBD1. Germline assignment: CDR1 SNHLY and CDR2 FYNNEI. There are 14 residues in the CDR3. V shed 6 bases and J 7 bases; nucleotides not matched to a gene: 6. The CDR3 DNA reads as TGTGCCAGCAGACCCGGGACAGGGGCCCAGCCCCAGCATTTT. Protein: CASRPGTGAQPQHF.

The chain has TRBV29-1 and TRBJ2-2; 7 bases are shared with TRBD1. V was clipped by 7 bases and J by 4 bases; unmatched bases: 6. The CDR3 consists of 13 residues. Germline values: CDR1 SQVTM, CDR2 ANQGSEA. CDR3 loop: CSAQRGPTGELFF. The CDR3 region has the DNA TGCAGCGCCCAAAGGGGGCCCACCGGGGAGCTGTTTTTT.

The chain combines TRBV25-1 with TRBJ2-3, with TRBD2 matching over 10 bases. The germline CDR1 and CDR2 sequences are MGHDK and SYGVNS. The CDR3 length is 15 residues. Unmatched junction bases numbered 4, after V lost 3 bases and J lost 4 bases. CDR3 nucleotide sequence: TGTGCCAGCAGTGACCTAGCGGGAGTCCCAGATACGCAGTATTTT. Translated, it gives CASSDLAGVPDTQYF.

The chain employs TRBV19 and TRBJ2-1; D not certain. Trimming shortened V by 1 base and J by 6 bases, and 7 bases separated the two germline ends. Germline values: CDR1 LNHDA, CDR2 SQIVND (reference sequence). The CDR3 is made up of 13 amino acids. The CDR3 DNA reads as TGTGCCAGTAGTATAGGGGCCGCCAATGAGCAGTTCTTC. Amino acid sequence: CASSIGAANEQFF.

The chain has TRBV4-2 and TRBJ1-1, with D perhaps TRBD1 (6 bases). Germline V gene sequence: CDR1 LGHNA, CDR2 YNFKEQ. The CDR3 loop spans 15 amino acids. Trimming took 0 bases from V and 1 from J, leaving 9 bases between them. The CDR3 DNA reads TGTGCCAGCAGCCAAGAACTGGGACAGAACACTGAAGCTTTCTTT. Translation gives CASSQELGQNTEAFF.

This clone came up a few times. J is TRBJ1-1 and V is TRBV5-1; the D gene is possibly TRBD1 (6 bases). Germline CDR1 reads SGHRS; CDR2 reads YFSETQ. V was shortened by 0 bases and J by 0 bases, with 6 bases between the two germline ends. The CDR3 totals 14 residues. CDR3 nucleotides: TGCGCCAGCAGCTTGGGGGACATGAACACTGAAGCTTTCTTT. Residues: CASSLGDMNTEAFF.

For this clone: A read error may account for a junction end that differs from germline. The rearrangement uses TRBV30 and TRBJ2-5, with 8 nucleotides matching TRBD2. Germline lookup yields CDR1 GTSNPN and CDR2 SVGIG (reference sequence). The CDR3 is made up of 14 amino acids. This CDR3 reads CAGSGGHAKETQYF. In nucleotides, the CDR3 is TGTGCCGGGAGCGGGGGACATGCCAAAGAGACCCAGTACTTC.

The J gene is TRBJ2-7, the V gene TRBV5-5; 9 bases fit TRBD1. There are 16 residues in the CDR3. Trimming took 5 bases from V and 1 from J; bases not matched to a gene: 10. CDR1 is SGHKS and CDR2 is YYEKEE in the germline V gene (reference sequence). The CDR3 reads CASRRTGGGGSYEQYF. The DNA of the CDR3 is TGTGCCAGCAGACGTACAGGGGGCGGAGGATCCTACGAGCAGTACTTC.

The chain joins TRBV5-1 to TRBJ1-1; no firm D call. This CDR3 is built from 13 residues. Trimming removed 1 base from V and 2 bases from J, with 6 bases in between. Looked up from germline, CDR1 is SGHRS and CDR2 is YFSETQ. The CDR3 loop reads CASSLFDNTEAFF. CDR3 DNA sequence: TGCGCCAGCAGCTTGTTTGATAACACTGAAGCTTTCTTT.

This rearrangement joins TRBV5-1 to TRBJ2-2; 7 nucleotides align to TRBD2. The CDR3 covers 16 residues. Trimming cost V 0 bases and J 4 bases; bases outside gene matches: 6. Per the germline V gene, CDR1 is SGHRS and CDR2 is YFSETQ. The CDR3 region is CASSLVAGVVTGELFF. In DNA form, the CDR3 reads TGCGCCAGCAGCTTGGTGGCGGGAGTGGTCACCGGGGAGCTGTTTTTT. The full variable domain, in which reference TRBV5-1 and TRBJ2-2 provide the parts outside the CDR3, is KAGVTQTPRYLIKTRGQQVTLSCSPISGHRSVSWYQQTPGQGLQFLFEYFSETQRNKGNFPGRFSGRQFSNSRSEMNVSTLELGDSALYLCASSLVAGVVTGELFFGEGSRLTVL.

The CDR3 spells CASSPGPGDTQYF. CDR3 nucleotides: TGTGCCAGCAGCCCTGGTCCCGGGGATACGCAGTATTTT. The gene calls are TRBV6-4 and TRBJ2-3, with no clear D. The CDR3 is 13 residues long. V lost 6 bases to trimming and J lost 6 bases, with 13 bases between them. Germline CDR1 MRHNA, CDR2 SNTAGT.

The chain combines TRBV28 with TRBJ2-2; 8 bases fit TRBD2. Germline-derived CDR1 and CDR2 are MDHEN and SYDVKM. This CDR3 comprises 15 residues. Trimming cost V 6 bases and J 4 bases; bases outside gene matches: 7. CDR3 DNA: TGTGCCAGCAGCCGGGGGGGAAAGGGCACCGGGGAGCTGTTTTTT. The encoded protein is CASSRGGKGTGELFF.

The rearrangement links TRBV30 to TRBJ1-5, with 11 bases aligning to TRBD1. J lost 7 bases, V lost 2 bases, and 7 bases had no gene match. The CDR3 runs to 15 residues. Germline CDR1 and CDR2: GTSNPN and SVGIG (reference sequence). In DNA, the CDR3 is TGTGCCTGGAGTCGGGGGGGACAGGGGGACCAGCCCCAGCATTTT. Its protein is CAWSRGGQGDQPQHF.

This clone was recorded only once. V is TRBV20-1 and J is TRBJ2-5; possible D gene TRBD1, 5 bases. Between the trimmed V and J ends, which lost 6 bases and 5 bases, there was a span of 10 bases. Germline V lookup: CDR1 DFQATT, CDR2 SNEGSKA (reference sequence). This CDR3 comprises 11 residues. The CDR3 bases are TGCAGTGCCCTAGGGGTTGAGACCCAGTACTTC. Translated, it gives CSALGVETQYF.

This sequence joins TRBV4-1 and TRBJ2-1; 8 positions agree with TRBD2. Trimming cost V 0 bases and J 0 bases; bases outside gene matches: 1. Germline loops: CDR1 MGHRA, CDR2 YSYEKL. CDR3 length equals 16 residues. CDR3 sequence (DNA): TGCGCCAGCAGCCAAGACGGGGGGGGCTCCTACAATGAGCAGTTCTTC. Translated, it gives CASSQDGGGSYNEQFF.

The chain links TRBV7-6 to TRBJ1-3, with TRBD1 as a possible D gene (5 bases). V was trimmed by 6 bases and J by 2 bases, leaving 14 bases between them. The CDR3 has 15 amino acids. Germline CDR1 is SGHVS and CDR2 is FNYEAQ. Written as DNA, the CDR3 is TGTGCCAGCAGTTACACCGGGACTCCTGGAAACACCATATATTTT. This gives the protein CASSYTGTPGNTIYF. The variable domain in full, completed from reference TRBV7-6 and TRBJ1-3, reads GAGVSQSPRYKVTKRGQDVALRCDPISGHVSLYWYRQALGQGPEFLTYFNYEAQQDKSGLPNDRFSAERPEGSISTLTIQRTEQRDSAMYRCASSYTGTPGNTIYFGEGSWLTVV.